This note documents a single T cell receptor beta chain sequence. Its matching antigen is unknown. This entry is derived from a study of monozygotic twins with cystic fibrosis. Across the whole study: Libraries were built from three micrograms of fragmented DNA using about 15 PCR cycles.

V lost 2 bases to trimming and J lost 3 bases, with 17 bases between them. CDR1 is SNHLY, CDR2 FYNNEI, per germline. This CDR3 spans 16 amino acids. Study outcomes and limitations: J usage was most co-twin-similar in 8 of 16 pairs, V in 13. Nucleotide-identical clonotype sharing was significantly higher within monozygotic CF twin pairs than between unrelated CF individuals. Median Simpson clonality of 0.0095 suggested naive T cells predominated.

Method: immunoSEQ multiplex PCR; TCRdb's copy keeps in-frame clones and lacks some. The sample lists tens of thousands of clones, approximately 97% seen once, with 0.15% in the top ten. Sequenced input: blood. The chain carries TRBV2 and TRBJ2-7; D possibly corresponds to TRBD2 (5 bases). This TCR was sampled from a girl aged 5 to 17 with cystic fibrosis. The CDR3, as DNA: TGTGCCAGCAGTGAACTTACAGCCGACCGGGGCTACGAGCAGTACTTC. Residues: CASSELTADRGYEQYF.